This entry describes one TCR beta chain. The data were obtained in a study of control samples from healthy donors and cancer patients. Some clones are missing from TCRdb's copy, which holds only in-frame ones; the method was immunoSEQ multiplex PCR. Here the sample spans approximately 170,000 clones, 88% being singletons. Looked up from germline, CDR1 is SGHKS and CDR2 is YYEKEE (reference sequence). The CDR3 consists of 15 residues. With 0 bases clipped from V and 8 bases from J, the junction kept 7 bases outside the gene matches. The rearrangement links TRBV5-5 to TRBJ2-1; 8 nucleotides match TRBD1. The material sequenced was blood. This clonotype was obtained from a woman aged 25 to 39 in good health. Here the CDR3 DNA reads TGTGCCAGCAGCTTGGGGACAGGGCCTGGGTATGAGCAGTTCTTC. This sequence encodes CASSLGTGPGYEQFF.